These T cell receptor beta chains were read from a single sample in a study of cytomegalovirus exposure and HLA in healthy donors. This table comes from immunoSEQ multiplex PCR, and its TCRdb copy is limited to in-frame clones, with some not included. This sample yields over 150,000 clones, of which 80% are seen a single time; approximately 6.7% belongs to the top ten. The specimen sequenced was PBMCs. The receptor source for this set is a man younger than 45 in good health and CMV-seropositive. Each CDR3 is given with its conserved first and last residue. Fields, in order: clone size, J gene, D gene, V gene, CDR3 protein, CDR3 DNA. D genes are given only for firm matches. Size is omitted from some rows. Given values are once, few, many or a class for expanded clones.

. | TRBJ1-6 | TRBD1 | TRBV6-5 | CASSLGTGPNSPLHF | TGTGCCAGCAGTTTAGGGACAGGCCCTAATTCACCCCTCCACTTT
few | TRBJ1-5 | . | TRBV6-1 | CAGGGMGNQPQHF | TGTGCCGGGGGGGGAATGGGAAATCAGCCCCAGCATTTT
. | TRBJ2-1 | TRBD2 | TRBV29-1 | CSVDGLRLTSGRTSYNEQFF | TGCAGCGTTGATGGGTTGCGTCTGACTAGCGGGAGGACCTCCTACAATGAGCAGTTCTTC
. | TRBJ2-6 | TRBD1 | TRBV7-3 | CASSSPTGLPSGANVLTF | TGTGCCAGCAGCTCCCCGACAGGGTTACCCTCTGGGGCCAACGTCCTGACTTTC
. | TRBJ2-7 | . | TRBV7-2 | CASSLGRSGSYEQYF | TGTGCCAGCAGCTTAGGACGTAGCGGATCCTACGAGCAGTACTTC
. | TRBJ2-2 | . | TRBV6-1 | CASSPELGGAGELFF | TGTGCCAGCAGTCCTGAACTGGGAGGCGCCGGGGAGCTGTTTTTT
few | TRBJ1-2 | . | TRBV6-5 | CASSYSTGDNYGYTF | TGTGCCAGCAGTTACTCGACAGGTGATAACTATGGCTACACCTTC
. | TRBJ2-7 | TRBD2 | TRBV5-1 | CASSLDILAGKYEQYF | TGCGCCAGCAGCTTGGATATACTAGCGGGGAAATACGAGCAGTACTTC
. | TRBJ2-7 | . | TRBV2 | CASSEAGGGPTYEQYF | TGTGCCAGCAGTGAAGCGGGTGGCGGGCCTACCTACGAGCAGTACTTC
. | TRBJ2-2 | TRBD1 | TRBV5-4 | CASSFGRGTGNTGELFF | TGTGCCAGCAGCTTTGGGAGAGGGACAGGGAACACCGGGGAGCTGTTTTTT
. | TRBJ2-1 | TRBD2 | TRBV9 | CASSGPGLAASSYNEQFF | TGTGCCAGCAGCGGACCGGGACTAGCGGCGAGCTCCTACAATGAGCAGTTCTTC
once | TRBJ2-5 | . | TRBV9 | CASSVSPQIGRGETQYF | TGTGCCAGCAGCGTAAGCCCCCAGATAGGCAGAGGAGAGACCCAGTACTTC
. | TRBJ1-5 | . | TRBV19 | CASTHPGFNQPQHF | TGTGCCAGTACCCACCCAGGGTTCAATCAGCCCCAGCATTTT
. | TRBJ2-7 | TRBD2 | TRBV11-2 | CASSQRGAGTYEQYF | TGTGCCAGCAGCCAGCGGGGTGCGGGTACCTACGAGCAGTACTTC
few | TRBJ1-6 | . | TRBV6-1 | CASSERGYGRSSYNSPLHF | TGTGCCAGCAGTGAAAGGGGGTACGGGCGGAGCTCCTATAATTCACCCCTCCACTTT
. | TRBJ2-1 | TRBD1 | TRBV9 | CASSVEGSGGKRFF | TGTGCCAGCAGCGTAGAGGGGTCAGGGGGAAAGCGGTTCTTC
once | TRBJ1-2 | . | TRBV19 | CASTTQGGRYGYTF | TGTGCCAGTACTACCCAAGGGGGTCGCTATGGCTACACCTTC
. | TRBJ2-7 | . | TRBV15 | CATSKDGIPTYEQYF | TGTGCCACCAGCAAGGACGGGATTCCGACCTACGAGCAGTACTTC
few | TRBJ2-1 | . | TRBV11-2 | CASSPIQVSSYNEQFF | TGTGCCAGCAGCCCGATCCAGGTGAGCTCCTACAATGAGCAGTTCTTC
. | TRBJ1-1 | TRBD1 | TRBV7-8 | CASSPHPGQGRGTEAFF | TGTGCCAGCAGCCCCCACCCGGGACAGGGCCGGGGCACTGAAGCTTTCTTT
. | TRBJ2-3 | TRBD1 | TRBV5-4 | CASSLQGISTDTQYF | TGTGCCAGCAGTTTACAGGGGATTAGCACAGATACGCAGTATTTT
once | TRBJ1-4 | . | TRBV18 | CASSPSTGSTNEKLFF | TGTGCCAGCTCACCAAGCACAGGGAGCACTAATGAAAAACTGTTTTTT